This T cell receptor beta chain was retrieved from a study of technical replicates of blood from a few donors. Only in-frame clones appear in the TCRdb table, and some are missing; sequencing was by immunoSEQ multiplex PCR. In the table there are more than 65,000 clones, around 90% of which are singletons. This clone is medium-sized (0.01 to 0.1%) by share. This clonotype was obtained from a human donor in good health. Some clones in this sample may be carry-over from other donors' samples. Sequencing was performed on PBMCs.

The CDR3 here is CASSQGAASYNEQFF. The CDR3 coding sequence is TGCGCCAGCAGCCAAGGGGCAGCATCCTACAATGAGCAGTTCTTC. The chain combines TRBV4-3 with TRBJ2-1; no definite D call. The germline V gene has CDR1 LGHNA and CDR2 YSLEER. The CDR3 consists of 15 residues. V lost 1 base and J 1 base, leaving 8 bases between the germline ends.